This T cell receptor (beta chain) appears in the sequencing data of a study of OX40 agonist ivuxolimab in advanced cancers. Overall study: Subjects had a mean age of around 60 years, with a range of 23 to 79; just over 80% were male.

Sequencing used immunoSEQ multiplex PCR; TCRdb keeps in-frame clones, though not all of them. The repertoire holds roughly 75,000 clones, with 80% to 90% as singletons. As regards this clone: Antigen unknown.

Notes on the study in general: Antigens targeted by the expanded peripheral T cells were not determined.

The CDR3 totals 15 residues. Trimming removed 5 bases at V and 6 bases at J, with 17 bases between. Germline CDR1 reads SGHNT; CDR2 reads YENEEA. V gene TRBV11-3 combines with J gene TRBJ2-1; weak D call: TRBD1 (8 bases). The sequencing used CD4+ or CD8+ T cells sorted from blood, collected in a trial of the OX40 agonist ivuxolimab. The TCR was taken from an adult with an advanced solid tumor such as melanoma, head and neck, liver or kidney cancer. The CDR3 bases are TGTGCCAGCAGCCGGGGGGCAGGGGGCGGCAATGAGCAGTTCTTC. This gives the protein CASSRGAGGGNEQFF.